The 22 T cell receptor beta chains below all came from one sample that was sequenced in a study of shared clonotypes between healthy human individuals. Profiling relied on immunoSEQ multiplex PCR, and the TCRdb table lists in-frame clones only, not all of them. The repertoire holds hundreds of thousands of clones, with 96% as singletons. Naive CD8 cells were CD45RO-negative, positively selected for CCR7, excluding terminally differentiated effector memory CD45RA+ cells. The sample comprised naive CD8+ T cells sorted from blood. The source of these receptors is a woman in her 30s in good health.

This chain connects TRBV5-4 to TRBJ2-7; 8 bases are a match to TRBD2. Germline values: CDR1 SGHNT, CDR2 YYREEE (reference sequence). CDR3 length: 12 residues. V was pared by 5 bases and J by 4 bases, with 2 bases of the junction left unmatched. The DNA of the CDR3 is TGTGCCAGCAGTGCGGGGGGTTACGAGCAGTACTTC. This codes for CASSAGGYEQYF.

The chain carries TRBV5-4 and TRBJ2-2; TRBD2 might be the D (7 bases). Germline-derived CDR1 and CDR2 are SGHNT and YYREEE (reference sequence). This CDR3 has 17 residues. Deletions cut 4 bases from V and 7 bases from J, with 23 bases between. CDR3 nucleotide sequence: TGTGCCAGCAGCCCGGGACAAGACGCACTAGCGATCGGGGAGCTGTTTTTT. Amino acid sequence: CASSPGQDALAIGELFF.

This clone appeared a single time. V is TRBV5-4 and J is TRBJ2-5; tentatively, D is TRBD2 (5 bases). The V end lost 6 bases, the J end lost 5 bases, and 14 bases lay between the germline ends. The CDR3 spans 13 residues. Looked up from germline, CDR1 is SGHNT and CDR2 is YYREEE (reference sequence). This chain's CDR3 is CASTAALGETQYF. In DNA, the CDR3 is TGTGCCAGCACCGCGGCACTAGGGGAGACCCAGTACTTC.

This rearrangement joins TRBV10-1 to TRBJ2-7; either TRBD1 or TRBD2 may supply D (5 bases each). Between the trimmed V and J ends, which lost 10 bases and 2 bases, there was a span of 21 bases. The CDR3 is 15 amino acids. Per germline, CDR1 WNHNN and CDR2 SYGVQD (reference sequence). The CDR3 DNA reads as TGCGCCAAGCCGAACTCCGGGACGGAAACCTACGAGCAGTACTTC. It yields the protein CAKPNSGTETYEQYF.

CDR3 coding DNA: TGTGCCAGCAGTTTAACTAGCGGGGTGGGTTTCCAAGAGACCCAGTACTTC. This codes for CASSLTSGVGFQETQYF. The chain joins TRBV28 to TRBJ2-5; 10 positions agree with TRBD2. The junction had 7 bases not matched to a gene; V was cut back by 2 bases and J by 1 base. In germline, CDR1 is MDHEN, CDR2 SYDVKM. There are 17 residues in the CDR3.

The chain couples TRBV9 to TRBJ2-7, with no clear D. From germline, CDR1 is SGDLS and CDR2 YYNGEE. The V gene lost 1 base and the J gene lost 4 bases, with 9 bases spanning the gap. The CDR3 is made up of 13 amino acids. CDR3 sequence (DNA): TGTGCCAGCAGCGTATACTTCCGATACGAGCAGTACTTC. Translated: CASSVYFRYEQYF.

The count of this clone is one. The chain employs TRBV27 and TRBJ1-2; 9 bases map to TRBD1. The CDR3 is made up of 15 amino acids. The V gene end was trimmed by 6 bases and the J gene end by 6 bases; junction bases not matched to a gene: 11. Germline V lookup: CDR1 MNHEY, CDR2 SMNVEV (reference sequence). The chain's CDR3 is CASRKWTGDLDGYTF. The CDR3 bases are TGTGCCAGCAGAAAATGGACAGGGGACTTGGATGGCTACACCTTC.

The table lists this clone with a count of one. This sequence joins TRBV27 and TRBJ2-1; 13 bases are a match to TRBD2. The CDR3 has 15 residues. Germline V gene data show CDR1 as MNHEY and CDR2 as SMNVEV (reference sequence). The J segment lost 7 bases and the V segment lost 4 bases, leaving 4 bases of the junction unmatched. CDR3 bases: TGTGCCAGCAGTTCCGGGACTAGCGGGGCTAATGAGCAGTTCTTC. It specifies CASSSGTSGANEQFF.

Points on this clone: The same CDR3 is also encoded by other DNA sequences in this sample. The chain recombines TRBV11-2 with TRBJ2-3, with D unresolved. In germline, CDR1 is SGHAT, CDR2 FQNNGV. The CDR3 is made up of 11 amino acids. The germline V and J ends were trimmed by 5 bases and 5 bases, with 5 bases remaining between them. CDR3 coding DNA: TGTGCCAGCAGCCAGATAGATACGCAGTATTTT. This gives the protein CASSQIDTQYF. The complete variable domain, with remaining parts taken from reference TRBV11-2 and TRBJ2-3, reads EAGVAQSPRYKIIEKRQSVAFWCNPISGHATLYWYQQILGQGPKLLIQFQNNGVVDDSQLPKDRFSAERLKGVDSTLKIQPAKLEDSAVYLCASSQIDTQYFGPGTRLTVL.

The chain joins TRBV5-6 to TRBJ2-1, with 7 positions matching TRBD2. The CDR3 contains 14 residues. Trimming took 6 bases from V and 7 from J; bases not matched to a gene: 10. Germline-derived CDR1 and CDR2 are SGHDT and YYEEEE. CDR3 DNA sequence: TGTGCCAGCACCGCCGCGGGAGTAAGGAATGAGCAGTTCTTC. Protein: CASTAAGVRNEQFF.

The rearrangement links TRBV27 to TRBJ2-4; D may be TRBD1 (5 bases). CDR3 length: 15 amino acids. The germline V and J ends were trimmed by 1 base and 0 bases, with 7 bases remaining between them. Germline V CDR1 and CDR2: MNHEY, SMNVEV (reference sequence). DNA of the CDR3: TGTGCCAGCAGTTTATTAGGGGTAGCCAAAAACATTCAGTACTTC. It specifies CASSLLGVAKNIQYF.

The CDR3, as DNA: TGCGCCAGCAGCCATCCCCGGTCCTTAATTAATGAAAAACTGTTTTTT. Amino acid sequence: CASSHPRSLINEKLFF. The J gene is TRBJ1-4, the V gene TRBV4-1; no clear D. Trimming took 3 bases from V and 4 from J, leaving 15 bases between them. There are 16 residues in the CDR3. CDR1 is MGHRA and CDR2 is YSYEKL in the germline V gene.

This chain uses TRBV20-1 with TRBJ2-1; the D is unclear. V was trimmed by 2 bases and J by 10 bases, leaving 9 bases between them. The germline gives CDR1 DFQATT, CDR2 SNEGSKA (reference sequence). The length of the CDR3 is 11 residues. CDR3 amino acids: CSARTTSEQFF. DNA of the CDR3: TGCAGTGCTAGAACTACTTCGGAGCAGTTCTTC.

The V call is TRBV9, the J call TRBJ2-1, with 12 bases aligning to TRBD2. The CDR3 contains 17 residues. V gave up 3 bases and J gave up 9 bases; unmatched junction bases: 13. Germline V gene lookup returns CDR1 SGDLS and CDR2 YYNGEE. The CDR3 is CASSAPRLAGESGEQFF. The CDR3 region has the DNA TGTGCCAGCAGCGCCCCCCGACTAGCGGGAGAAAGTGGTGAGCAGTTCTTC.

This clone occurred a few times. The chain links TRBV10-2 to TRBJ2-3, with 13 bases aligning to TRBD2. V dropped 6 bases and J dropped 2; count of bases not matched to a gene: 5. This CDR3 contains 16 residues. In germline, CDR1 is WSHSY, CDR2 SAAADI. Here the CDR3 reads CASRGGLAGNTDTQYF. DNA for the CDR3: TGCGCCAGCAGAGGGGGACTAGCGGGAAACACAGATACGCAGTATTTT.

V gene TRBV2 combines with J gene TRBJ2-6; 7 nucleotides line up with TRBD1. V shed 7 bases, J shed 0 bases, and the junction held 9 bases outside the gene matches. CDR3 length: 17 residues. Germline values: CDR1 SNHLY, CDR2 FYNNEI. The CDR3 protein is CASTIRTGSSGANVLTF. CDR3 DNA: TGTGCCAGCACCATAAGGACAGGATCCTCTGGGGCCAACGTCCTGACTTTC. Using reference TRBV2 and TRBJ2-6 for the parts outside the CDR3, the full variable domain is EPEVTQTPSHQVTQMGQEVILRCVPISNHLYFYWYRQILGQKVEFLVSFYNNEISEKSEIFDDQFSVERPDGSNFTLKIRSTKLEDSAMYFCASTIRTGSSGANVLTFGAGSRLTVL.

J is TRBJ2-1 and V is TRBV12-5; 9 bases align to TRBD1. The CDR3 contains 15 residues. After removal of 1 base from V and 9 bases from J, the junction contained 7 bases not matched to a gene. CDR1 LGHNT and CDR2 FRNRAP come from the germline V gene. CDR3 sequence reads: CASGLGTGAVREQFF. The CDR3 nucleotides are TGTGCTAGTGGTTTGGGGACAGGGGCGGTCCGTGAGCAGTTCTTC.

The chain links TRBV28 to TRBJ1-1; D is unresolved. This CDR3 is 14 amino acids long. The germline gives CDR1 MDHEN, CDR2 SYDVKM. V lost 1 base and J lost 4, with 10 bases in between. The CDR3 region is CASSLFTDATEAFF. The CDR3 DNA is TGTGCCAGCAGTTTATTCACAGACGCCACTGAAGCTTTCTTT.

The chain carries TRBV7-9 and TRBJ2-2, with TRBD2 identical over 8 bases. Unmatched junction bases numbered 6, after V lost 5 bases and J lost 1 base. The germline CDR1 and CDR2 sequences are SEHNR and FQNEAQ (reference sequence). This CDR3 has 16 residues. CDR3 protein: CASSVGLAENTGELFF. The CDR3 DNA follows: TGTGCCAGCAGCGTCGGACTAGCAGAGAACACCGGGGAGCTGTTTTTT.

In this sample, this clone turned up a few times. Additional DNA sequences in this sample encode the identical CDR3. This chain links TRBV6-5 with TRBJ1-1; possibly TRBD1 for D (5 bases). Trimming left V 2 bases short and J 5 bases short, with 9 bases between. The CDR3 is 13 residues long. Germline V gene lookup returns CDR1 MNHEY and CDR2 SVGAGI. The CDR3 spells CASSYSGATEAFF. CDR3 DNA: TGTGCCAGCAGTTACAGTGGGGCGACTGAAGCTTTCTTT.

DNA for the CDR3: TGTGCCAGCAGCTGGAGGGACAGGTACTCTGGGGCCAACGTCCTGACTTTC. Protein: CASSWRDRYSGANVLTF. The chain links TRBV5-6 to TRBJ2-6; 8 bases agree with TRBD1. The CDR3 extends over 17 amino acids. The V gene end was trimmed by 3 bases and the J gene end by 0 bases; junction bases not matched to a gene: 5. The V gene's germline CDR1 is SGHDT and CDR2 YYEEEE.

V is TRBV4-1 and J is TRBJ2-7, with D possibly called TRBD1 or TRBD2 (6 bases each). From germline, CDR1 is MGHRA and CDR2 YSYEKL. CDR3 size: 15 residues. V lost 1 base to trimming and J lost 6 bases, with 16 bases between them. CDR3 amino acids: CASSQARGLAGEQYF. Written as DNA, the CDR3 is TGCGCCAGCAGCCAAGCCCGGGGGCTAGCAGGCGAGCAGTACTTC.